Reported below is one TCR beta chain. CDR1 is SGDLS, CDR2 YYNGEE, per germline. This CDR3 is built from 15 residues. The junction had 10 bases not matched to a gene; V was cut back by 6 bases and J by 4 bases. In the study's own analysis: The authors estimated nucleated cell counts from reference gene primer amplification. Profiling relied on immunoSEQ multiplex PCR, and the TCRdb table lists in-frame clones only, not all of them. D and trimming come from the DNA, and the V and J calls and clone size come from that table. The sample records approximately 300,000 clones, 80% to 90% being singletons. The sample originates from a study of blood T cell repertoires in COVID-19. The overall study: Samples taken during acute and convalescent COVID-19 were collected in the United States, Italy and Spain. The cDNA or gDNA used as material had been derived from T cells, B-cell-depleted T cells, or PBMCs.

The source material was peripheral blood. V is TRBV9 and J is TRBJ2-3; 8 bases are a match to TRBD2. The TCR originated in a woman in her 50s with acute or convalescent COVID-19. The CDR3 here is CASTYGGGPADTQYF. CDR3 nucleotides: TGTGCCAGCACCTACGGGGGGGGGCCTGCAGATACGCAGTATTTT. The full variable domain, in which reference TRBV9 and TRBJ2-3 provide the parts outside the CDR3, is DSGVTQTPKHLITATGQRVTLRCSPRSGDLSVYWYQQSLDQGLQFLIQYYNGEERAKGNILERFSAQQFPDLHSELNLSSLELGDSALYFCASTYGGGPADTQYFGPGTRLTVL.